Following are 22 T cell receptor beta chains from one sample sequenced in a study of T-cell reconstitution after alpha-beta-depleted transplantation in children. TCRbeta library construction was performed incorporating unique molecular identifiers. Via MiXCR, TCRdb re-called the PCR reads, giving one row per CDR3 protein. This sample has 700,000 to 950,000 distinct CDR3 sequences, with 16% found just once. The sample in question was PBMCs, mostly from graft donor cells, obtained 360 days after TCRalphabeta/CD19-depleted stem cell transplant. These receptors were taken from a male patient between 10 and 17 years old who had a stem cell transplant for acute lymphoblastic leukemia, so the T cells may come from the graft donor.

There are a few counts of this clonotype. CDR3 protein: CASSPLTGVAYNEQFF. As DNA, the CDR3 is TGTGCCAGCAGTCCCCTAACAGGGGTCGCCTACAATGAGCAGTTCTTC. The gene calls are TRBV12-3 or TRBV12-4 and TRBJ2-1; 7 bases are shared with TRBD1. This CDR3 is 16 amino acids long. The junction had 9 bases not matched to a gene; V was cut back by 5 bases and J by 2 bases.

This clonotype was observed once. This chain links TRBV10-3 with TRBJ2-7; 10 bases fit TRBD1. V dropped 5 bases and J dropped 0; count of bases not matched to a gene: 7. The CDR3 is 16 residues long. CDR1 and CDR2 (germline): ENHRY, SYGVKD. The CDR3 bases are TGTGCCATCAGTCGGTACGGACAGGGGGGCTCCTACGAGCAGTACTTC. Protein: CAISRYGQGGSYEQYF.

This chain uses TRBV5-1 with TRBJ2-7; 10 bases are a match to TRBD1. CDR3 length: 14 residues. CDR1 is SGHRS and CDR2 is YFSETQ in the germline V gene. With V trimmed by 1 base and J by 7 bases, 5 bases remained unmatched. CDR3 in DNA: TGCGCCAGCAGCTTGCCCGGGACAGGGGAGGAGCAGTACTTC. Encoded protein: CASSLPGTGEEQYF.

The genes are TRBV6-6 and TRBJ2-3; D call uncertain. Germline CDR1 and CDR2: MNHNY and SVGAGI (reference sequence). The V gene lost 9 bases and the J gene lost 5 bases, with 15 bases spanning the gap. The CDR3 spans 13 residues. The CDR3 region is CASHREWGDTQYF. The CDR3 nucleotides are TGTGCCAGTCATCGCGAGTGGGGAGATACGCAGTATTTT.

This clonotype has only a few counts. This chain's CDR3 is CASRIHWGDTQYF. The CDR3 region has the DNA TGCGCCAGCAGAATTCACTGGGGAGATACGCAGTATTTT. This chain joins TRBV5-1 and TRBJ2-3; no reliable D call. The CDR3 has 13 amino acids. The ends were cut back, 5 bases at V and 5 bases at J, with 12 bases in the middle. The germline V gene has CDR1 SGHRS and CDR2 YFSETQ.

As concerns this clonotype: Compared with germline, one end of the junction differs, possibly owing to a read error. This chain uses TRBV3-1 with TRBJ2-5; 7 nucleotides agree with TRBD2. CDR1 is LGHDT and CDR2 is YNNKEL in the germline V gene (reference sequence). The CDR3 runs to 15 residues. CDR3 region: CATSQSPSGQETQYF. The CDR3 DNA reads as TGTGCCACCAGCCAATCCCCTAGCGGCCAAGAGACCCAGTACTTC.

This clonotype was seen at least ten times. The chain couples TRBV7-9 to TRBJ2-3; no reliable D call. The germline V gene has CDR1 SEHNR and CDR2 FQNEAQ (reference sequence). CDR3 size: 15 residues. The ends were cut back, 1 base at V and 1 base at J, with 9 bases in the middle. CDR3 DNA: TGTGCCAGCAGCTTAGTCCTGACGGGCACAGATACGCAGTATTTT. Translation gives CASSLVLTGTDTQYF.

V and J are TRBV20-1 and TRBJ2-1; TRBD2 matches at 12 bases. The V segment lost 2 bases and the J segment 4 bases; nucleotides outside the gene matches: 6. The germline V gene has CDR1 DFQATT and CDR2 SNEGSKA (reference sequence). The CDR3 consists of 16 residues. CDR3 bases: TGCAGTGCTAGAAGGTCACTAGCGGGAGGTTACAATGAGCAGTTCTTC. It translates to CSARRSLAGGYNEQFF.

This clonotype has only a few counts. The chain recombines TRBV29-1 with TRBJ2-7; D is unresolved. V lost 6 bases to trimming and J lost 5 bases, with 20 bases between them. The CDR3 is 14 residues long. CDR1 is SQVTM and CDR2 is ANQGSEA in the germline V gene. CDR3 sequence (DNA): TGCAGCGTCCACGAGGTGGTTGTGGGCGACGAGCAGTACTTC. It translates to CSVHEVVVGDEQYF.

The gene calls are TRBV5-1 and TRBJ2-1; 7 bases are shared with TRBD2. The CDR3 has 15 residues. The V segment lost 0 bases and the J segment 9 bases; nucleotides outside the gene matches: 9. Germline V gene lookup returns CDR1 SGHRS and CDR2 YFSETQ. CDR3 protein: CASSLGPSGESEQFF. CDR3 DNA sequence: TGCGCCAGCAGCTTGGGACCTAGCGGAGAATCTGAGCAGTTCTTC.

This clonotype was seen more than once but under ten times. The chain carries TRBV19 and TRBJ2-2; D may be TRBD1 (5 bases). The germline gives CDR1 LNHDA, CDR2 SQIVND (reference sequence). V shed 4 bases and J shed 1 base, with 10 bases lying between them. The CDR3 consists of 15 residues. The CDR3 nucleotides are TGTGCCAGTAGTACCCTTGACAGGAACACCGGGGAGCTGTTTTTT. Its protein is CASSTLDRNTGELFF.

This clonotype was seen only a few times. The chain has TRBV12-3 or TRBV12-4 and TRBJ2-1; unclear D gene. The CDR3 spans 14 residues. V was trimmed by 3 bases and J by 3 bases, leaving 9 bases between them. The CDR3 sequence is CASSFHSLYNEQFF. DNA of the CDR3: TGTGCCAGCAGTTTTCACTCCCTCTACAATGAGCAGTTCTTC.

In this sample, this clonotype turned up a few times. The rearrangement links TRBV5-5 to TRBJ2-7, with TRBD1 as a possible D gene (6 bases). There are 12 residues in the CDR3. The V end lost 2 bases, the J end lost 6 bases, and 9 bases lay between the germline ends. Germline V gene sequence: CDR1 SGHKS, CDR2 YYEKEE (reference sequence). The DNA of the CDR3 is TGTGCCAGCAGCTTTACAGGGAGCGAGCAGTACTTC. This gives the protein CASSFTGSEQYF.

The chain's CDR3 is CASSQDWRPAGHEQYF. In nucleotides, the CDR3 is TGCGCCAGCAGCCAAGATTGGCGGCCGGCTGGTCACGAGCAGTACTTC. The chain employs TRBV4-1 and TRBJ2-7, with D unresolved. The CDR3 extends over 16 amino acids. Germline V gene sequence: CDR1 MGHRA, CDR2 YSYEKL. V dropped 0 bases and J dropped 5 bases, with 17 bases sitting between them.

The V call is TRBV29-1, the J call TRBJ2-2; TRBD2 aligns across 12 bases. Trimming removed 4 bases from V and 2 bases from J; junction bases left unmatched: 2. Germline values: CDR1 SQVTM, CDR2 ANQGSEA. CDR3 length: 15 residues. CDR3 sequence reads: CSVGTSGVNTGELFF. In DNA form, the CDR3 reads TGCAGCGTTGGGACTAGCGGGGTTAACACCGGGGAGCTGTTTTTT.

As concerns this clonotype: Compared with germline, one end of the junction differs, possibly owing to a read error. This chain uses TRBV15 with TRBJ2-1; the match to TRBD2 covers 10 bases. Germline-derived CDR1 and CDR2 are LNHNV and YYDKDF (reference sequence). This CDR3 has 16 residues. The CDR3 loop is CATSRAGASGRIVRGF. In DNA form, the CDR3 reads TGTGCCACCAGCAGAGCAGGGGCTAGCGGGAGAATAGTGCGCGGCTTC.

The chain links TRBV29-1 to TRBJ2-7, with D perhaps TRBD2 (5 bases). The CDR3 totals 12 residues. V was clipped by 1 base and J by 5 bases, with 9 bases between them. Looked up from germline, CDR1 is SQVTM and CDR2 is ANQGSEA. The CDR3 loop is CSVEVERDEQYF. The DNA for the CDR3 is TGCAGCGTTGAAGTGGAGAGGGACGAGCAGTACTTC.

This clonotype came up a few times. The chain is built from TRBV6-5 and TRBJ2-1, with 8 nucleotides matching TRBD2. V was pared by 0 bases and J by 7 bases, with 8 bases of the junction left unmatched. CDR3 length: 16 residues. Looked up from germline, CDR1 is MNHEY and CDR2 is SVGAGI. The DNA of the CDR3 is TGTGCCAGCAGTTACTCCAGCGCGGGAGGCGTGAATGAGCAGTTCTTC. This encodes CASSYSSAGGVNEQFF.

In this sample, this clonotype turned up a few times. The chain uses TRBV6-5 and TRBJ2-5; 7 nucleotides align to TRBD2. The CDR3 covers 13 residues. The J segment lost 5 bases and the V segment lost 4 bases, leaving 4 bases of the junction unmatched. Germline CDR1 MNHEY, CDR2 SVGAGI. CDR3 sequence: CASSFDGRETQYF. In DNA form, the CDR3 reads TGTGCCAGCAGTTTCGACGGGAGGGAGACCCAGTACTTC.

This clonotype was recorded a few times. The chain employs TRBV9 and TRBJ2-1, with TRBD2 matching over 7 bases. The V and J ends lost 6 bases and 5 bases, in that order; junction bases with no gene match: 5. The length of the CDR3 is 13 residues. From germline, CDR1 is SGDLS and CDR2 YYNGEE. CDR3 in amino acids: CASTSSGHNEQFF. In DNA form, the CDR3 reads TGTGCCAGCACCTCTAGCGGTCACAATGAGCAGTTCTTC.

The sample holds many counts of this clonotype. The chain couples TRBV6-5 to TRBJ2-1, with D uncertain. CDR3 size: 11 residues. V lost 6 bases, J lost 8 bases, and 8 bases lay in between. Germline CDR1 MNHEY, CDR2 SVGAGI. The CDR3 DNA is TGTGCCAGCAGGTGGAGCGATGAGCAGTTCTTC. This translates into CASRWSDEQFF.

This clonotype was seen a handful of times. The V and J genes are TRBV7-2 and TRBJ2-3; 12 bases fit TRBD2. The V segment lost 5 bases and the J segment 0 bases; nucleotides outside the gene matches: 6. This CDR3 region has 17 residues. From germline, CDR1 is SGHTA and CDR2 FQGNSA. CDR3 region: CASSLGLAGSSTDTQYF. CDR3 nucleotide sequence: TGTGCCAGCAGCCTGGGACTAGCGGGTTCTAGCACAGATACGCAGTATTTT.